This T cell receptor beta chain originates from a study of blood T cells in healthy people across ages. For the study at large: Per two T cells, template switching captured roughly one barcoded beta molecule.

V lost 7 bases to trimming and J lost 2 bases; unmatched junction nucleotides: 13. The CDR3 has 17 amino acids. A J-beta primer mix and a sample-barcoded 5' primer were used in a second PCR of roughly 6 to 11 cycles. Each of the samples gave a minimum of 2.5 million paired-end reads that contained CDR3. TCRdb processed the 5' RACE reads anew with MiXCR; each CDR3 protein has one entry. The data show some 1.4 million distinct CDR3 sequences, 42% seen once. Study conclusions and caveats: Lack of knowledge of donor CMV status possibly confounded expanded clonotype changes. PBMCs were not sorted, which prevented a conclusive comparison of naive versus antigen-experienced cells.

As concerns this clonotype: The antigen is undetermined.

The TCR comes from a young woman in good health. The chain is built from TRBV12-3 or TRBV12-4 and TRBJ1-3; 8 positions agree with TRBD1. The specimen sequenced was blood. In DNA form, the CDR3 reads TGTGCCAGCACCAAAAGCGTGGGCAGGGGGCCTGGAAACACCATATATTTT. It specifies CASTKSVGRGPGNTIYF.